A selection of T cell receptor beta chains follows, all from one sample in a study of CD8 T cells in ankylosing spondylitis. TCRdb itself ran the 5' RACE reads through MiXCR, one entry per CDR3 protein. The sample carries around 890,000 distinct CDR3 sequences, about an eighth recorded once. The sample consisted of blood, either unsorted or a sorted T cell fraction (not recorded which). These TCRs come from a male donor with ankylosing spondylitis. Both conserved end residues are part of each CDR3. D genes are given only for firm matches. The size of a clone is reported for some rows only, either as once, few or many, or as a class for expanded clones.

v_gene	j_gene	abundance	d_gene	CDR3nt	CDR3aa
TRBV20-1	TRBJ1-5	few	.	TGCAGTGCCGGGCAGACCTATAGCAATCAGCCCCAGCATTTT	CSAGQTYSNQPQHF
TRBV5-1	TRBJ1-1	few	.	TGCGCCAGCAGCGCTGGGCACAGGGCTAGCACTGAAGCTTTCTTT	CASSAGHRASTEAFF
TRBV29-1	TRBJ1-2	many	.	TGCAGCGTTGTACGGGACGGGGCCTATGGCTACACCTTC	CSVVRDGAYGYTF
TRBV5-1	TRBJ2-1	few	.	TGCGCCAGCAGCTTCGTTAGGCGGGATTACAATGAGCAGTTCTTC	CASSFVRRDYNEQFF
TRBV6-2/TRBV6-3	TRBJ1-2	.	.	TGTGCCAGCAATTATCGGGGCTATGGCTACACCTTC	CASNYRGYGYTF
TRBV20-1	TRBJ1-6	few	.	TGCAGTGCTAGAGCGGCCGGAACGGGGGGCTATAATTCACCCCTCCACTTT	CSARAAGTGGYNSPLHF
TRBV18	TRBJ2-7	many	.	TGTGCCAGCTCTCCGACAGTCTACGAGCAGTACTTC	CASSPTVYEQYF
TRBV7-2	TRBJ2-7	.	.	TGTGCCAGCAGCCGATGGATGGGCCTCTACGAGCAGTACTTC	CASSRWMGLYEQYF
TRBV29-1	TRBJ2-3	.	TRBD2	TGCAGCGTTCGACGACTAGCGGGGTATACAGATACGCAGTATTTT	CSVRRLAGYTDTQYF
TRBV10-3	TRBJ1-1	few	.	TGTGCCTCCAAGCAAGGCCCCGGAAGAACTGAAGCTTTCTTT	CASKQGPGRTEAFF
TRBV20-1	TRBJ2-7	few	TRBD1	TGCAGTGCTAGAGAAGAGGGACAGGCGAGGGACTCCTACGAGCAGTACTTC	CSAREEGQARDSYEQYF
TRBV7-8	TRBJ1-1	.	TRBD1	TGTGCCAGCAGCTTGCGGGACAGGGGGGAGAACACTGAAGCTTTCTTT	CASSLRDRGENTEAFF